Listed below are T cell receptor beta chains from one sample, sequenced in a study of shared clonotypes between healthy human individuals. Clones were read by immunoSEQ multiplex PCR, and TCRdb kept only the in-frame ones, dropping some. The table includes 450,000 to 500,000 clones, about 84% detected once. The material sequenced was PBMCs. The source is a woman aged 40 to 49 in good health. Some clones in this sample may be carry-over from other donors' samples. The CDR3 runs from the conserved cysteine through the conserved F or W. D genes are given only for firm matches. Expanded clones are given a class, and other clones once, few, many or no size at all.

V gene: TRBV18; D gene: -; clone size: -; J gene: TRBJ2-2; CDR3 protein: CASSTGTPGELFF; CDR3 DNA: TGTGCCAGCTCAACTGGGACGCCCGGGGAGCTGTTTTTT
V gene: TRBV7-9; D gene: TRBD1; clone size: -; J gene: TRBJ2-1; CDR3 protein: CASSLEMLQGAVYNEQFF; CDR3 DNA: TGTGCCAGCAGCTTAGAAATGTTGCAGGGGGCGGTTTACAATGAGCAGTTCTTC
V gene: TRBV4-2; D gene: -; clone size: once; J gene: TRBJ1-1; CDR3 protein: CASSQVPTLNTEAFF; CDR3 DNA: TGTGCCAGCAGCCAAGTTCCCACACTGAACACTGAAGCTTTCTTT
V gene: TRBV6-4; D gene: TRBD2; clone size: few; J gene: TRBJ2-1; CDR3 protein: CASSDGSGSNNEQFF; CDR3 DNA: TGTGCCAGCAGTGACGGTAGCGGGAGCAACAATGAGCAGTTCTTC
V gene: TRBV4-1; D gene: -; clone size: -; J gene: TRBJ1-2; CDR3 protein: CASSRNRAGASYGYTF; CDR3 DNA: TGCGCCAGCAGCCGGAACCGCGCGGGGGCCAGCTATGGCTACACCTTC
V gene: TRBV28; D gene: TRBD1; clone size: -; J gene: TRBJ1-1; CDR3 protein: CASSSPDRATEAFF; CDR3 DNA: TGTGCCAGCAGTTCTCCGGACAGGGCCACTGAAGCTTTCTTT
V gene: TRBV18; D gene: TRBD2; clone size: -; J gene: TRBJ2-7; CDR3 protein: CASSPLSSGSYEQYF; CDR3 DNA: TGTGCCAGCTCACCCCTCAGTAGCGGGAGTTACGAGCAGTACTTC
V gene: TRBV7-9; D gene: -; clone size: -; J gene: TRBJ2-7; CDR3 protein: CANLGASGTAYEQYF; CDR3 DNA: TGTGCCAACTTGGGGGCATCGGGCACCGCCTACGAGCAGTACTTC
V gene: TRBV28; D gene: -; clone size: once; J gene: TRBJ1-5; CDR3 protein: CASISSDSSNQPQHF; CDR3 DNA: TGTGCCAGCATTTCCTCGGACAGTAGCAATCAGCCCCAGCATTTT
V gene: TRBV6-5; D gene: TRBD1; clone size: -; J gene: TRBJ2-3; CDR3 protein: CASGYGTDHPTQYF; CDR3 DNA: TGTGCCAGCGGATACGGGACAGATCACCCTACGCAGTATTTT
V gene: TRBV5-6; D gene: -; clone size: -; J gene: TRBJ2-3; CDR3 protein: CASRRELSTDTQYF; CDR3 DNA: TGTGCCAGCAGACGGGAGCTCAGCACAGATACGCAGTATTTT
V gene: TRBV7-8; D gene: TRBD1; clone size: many; J gene: TRBJ2-7; CDR3 protein: CASSPGQGTGGYEQYF; CDR3 DNA: TGTGCCAGCAGCCCCGGACAGGGTACAGGGGGCTACGAGCAGTACTTC
V gene: TRBV2; D gene: -; clone size: -; J gene: TRBJ2-7; CDR3 protein: CASSVNRGPYEQYF; CDR3 DNA: TGTGCCAGCAGTGTAAATAGGGGCCCCTACGAGCAGTACTTC
V gene: TRBV11-1; D gene: TRBD2; clone size: -; J gene: TRBJ2-7; CDR3 protein: CASSWTSGGNYEQYF; CDR3 DNA: TGTGCCAGCAGTTGGACTAGCGGGGGGAACTACGAGCAGTACTTC
V gene: TRBV7-9; D gene: -; clone size: -; J gene: TRBJ1-2; CDR3 protein: CASSFSSQGHYGYTF; CDR3 DNA: TGTGCCAGCAGCTTCTCTTCACAGGGCCACTATGGCTACACCTTC
V gene: TRBV6-6; D gene: TRBD1; clone size: -; J gene: TRBJ1-2; CDR3 protein: CASSYGTGIYGYTF; CDR3 DNA: TGTGCCAGCAGTTACGGGACAGGCATCTATGGCTACACCTTC
V gene: TRBV28; D gene: -; clone size: once; J gene: TRBJ2-2; CDR3 protein: CASSRDRAGDTGELFF; CDR3 DNA: TGTGCCAGCAGTCGTGACAGAGCAGGAGACACCGGGGAGCTGTTTTTT
V gene: TRBV10-3; D gene: TRBD1; clone size: -; J gene: TRBJ1-4; CDR3 protein: CAIRPDRTGEKLFF; CDR3 DNA: TGTGCCATCAGACCGGACAGGACTGGGGAAAAACTGTTTTTT
V gene: TRBV2; D gene: TRBD1; clone size: -; J gene: TRBJ1-5; CDR3 protein: CASSTGTGDIAQHF; CDR3 DNA: TGTGCCAGCAGCACCGGGACAGGGGATATAGCCCAGCATTTT
V gene: TRBV4-1; D gene: -; clone size: -; J gene: TRBJ1-1; CDR3 protein: CASSQGPGGLVTEAFF; CDR3 DNA: TGCGCCAGCAGCCAAGGACCGGGGGGGCTGGTCACTGAAGCTTTCTTT
V gene: TRBV29-1; D gene: -; clone size: many; J gene: TRBJ2-1; CDR3 protein: CSVESGSSYNEQFF; CDR3 DNA: TGCAGCGTTGAGTCCGGAAGCTCCTACAATGAGCAGTTCTTC
V gene: TRBV18; D gene: TRBD1; clone size: once; J gene: TRBJ2-7; CDR3 protein: CASSPGQGNEQYF; CDR3 DNA: TGTGCCAGCTCACCCGGACAGGGGAACGAGCAGTACTTC
V gene: TRBV5-1; D gene: -; clone size: -; J gene: TRBJ2-2; CDR3 protein: CASSFWGVGSNTGELFF; CDR3 DNA: TGCGCCAGCAGCTTCTGGGGGGTTGGCTCGAACACCGGGGAGCTGTTTTTT
V gene: TRBV5-4; D gene: TRBD2; clone size: -; J gene: TRBJ2-3; CDR3 protein: CASALGLAGSTDTQYF; CDR3 DNA: TGTGCCAGCGCTCTAGGACTAGCGGGAAGCACAGATACGCAGTATTTT
V gene: TRBV11-2; D gene: TRBD2; clone size: -; J gene: TRBJ2-2; CDR3 protein: CASSQLAGGTGELFF; CDR3 DNA: TGTGCCAGCAGCCAGCTAGCGGGAGGCACCGGGGAGCTGTTTTTT
V gene: TRBV19; D gene: -; clone size: -; J gene: TRBJ1-1; CDR3 protein: CASSNGPEAFF; CDR3 DNA: TGTGCCAGTAGTAATGGCCCTGAAGCTTTCTTT
V gene: TRBV27; D gene: TRBD1; clone size: -; J gene: TRBJ2-7; CDR3 protein: CASSLSRTGDSSYEQYF; CDR3 DNA: TGTGCCAGCAGTTTATCCAGGACAGGCGATAGCTCCTACGAGCAGTACTTC
V gene: TRBV9; D gene: TRBD2; clone size: -; J gene: TRBJ2-5; CDR3 protein: CASSVGLAGGPQVTQYF; CDR3 DNA: TGTGCCAGCAGCGTCGGACTAGCGGGAGGGCCGCAAGTGACCCAGTACTTC
V gene: TRBV14; D gene: TRBD2; clone size: once; J gene: TRBJ2-7; CDR3 protein: CASSQTTSGSREQYF; CDR3 DNA: TGTGCCAGCAGCCAGACTACTAGCGGGAGTCGCGAGCAGTACTTC
V gene: TRBV15; D gene: TRBD2; clone size: -; J gene: TRBJ2-7; CDR3 protein: CATSGGLAAYEQYF; CDR3 DNA: TGTGCCACCAGCGGTGGACTAGCGGCCTACGAGCAGTACTTC
V gene: TRBV28; D gene: -; clone size: -; J gene: TRBJ2-7; CDR3 protein: CASSFFRVRHSSYEQYF; CDR3 DNA: TGTGCCAGCAGTTTTTTCAGGGTCCGCCATAGCTCCTACGAGCAGTACTTC
V gene: TRBV29-1; D gene: -; clone size: -; J gene: TRBJ2-7; CDR3 protein: CSVGVSGGYEQYF; CDR3 DNA: TGCAGCGTTGGAGTTAGCGGAGGCTACGAGCAGTACTTC